This is a list of T cell receptor beta chains from one sample in a study of blood T cell repertoires in COVID-19. Clones were read by immunoSEQ multiplex PCR, and TCRdb kept only the in-frame ones, dropping some. Found here are some 290,000 clones, roughly 90% of them singletons; the top ten hold 1%. Sequencing was performed on peripheral blood. These receptors came from a woman in her 40s with COVID-19, enrolled during active disease. The conserved cysteine and the conserved F or W are not part of the CDR3 here. A D gene is named only where the DNA matches it firmly.

j_gene | d_gene | v_gene | CDR3aa
TRBJ1-1 | . | TRBV11-3 | ASSLVRGEAF
TRBJ1-3 | TRBD1 | TRBV25-1 | ASSESDRNTIY
TRBJ2-2 | TRBD1 | TRBV10-3 | AISESKQGADTGELF
TRBJ2-3 | . | TRBV29-1 | SVPRGPTDTQY
TRBJ2-6 | . | TRBV4-3 | ASSQDMAGDSGANVLT
TRBJ1-6 | . | TRBV19 | ASSMVQGSVSPLH
TRBJ2-3 | . | TRBV11-2 | ASSLAGDRTDTQY
TRBJ2-5 | . | TRBV25-1 | ASSEKRRETQY
TRBJ1-1 | . | TRBV19 | ATQTAKNTEAF
TRBJ1-4 | TRBD1 | TRBV27 | ASSSQGKGEKLF
TRBJ1-1 | TRBD1 | TRBV18 | ASTKMGQGAAEAF
TRBJ2-1 | . | TRBV5-1 | ASSLARLATYNEQF
TRBJ1-1 | . | TRBV12-5 | ASGAQRNTEAF
TRBJ1-1 | TRBD1 | TRBV7-2 | ASSLIGQGNTEAF
TRBJ2-3 | TRBD2 | TRBV28 | ASSAPGLAVTDTQY
TRBJ1-4 | TRBD1 | TRBV2 | ASSEDRGATNEKLF
TRBJ1-5 | . | TRBV28 | ASSFYKGIGNQPQH
TRBJ2-7 | TRBD1 | TRBV6-5 | ASRSTGTGPYEQY
TRBJ1-2 | TRBD1 | TRBV6-5 | ASSWTGGGVYGYT
TRBJ1-2 | TRBD1 | TRBV6-5 | ASRLGGAGGYT
TRBJ1-2 | TRBD1 | TRBV28 | ASREPGQNYGYT
TRBJ2-3 | TRBD2 | TRBV7-7 | ASSLVAGGTDTQY
TRBJ1-5 | . | TRBV19 | ASTDSLTTNQPQH
TRBJ1-6 | TRBD1 | TRBV24-1 | ATQGAWDSPLH
TRBJ2-7 | . | TRBV6-5 | ASSYSGLNYEQY
TRBJ2-6 | TRBD2 | TRBV14 | ASSQDLGGAGANVLT
TRBJ2-1 | TRBD2 | TRBV3-1/TRBV3-2 | ASSQGLSGISYNEQF
TRBJ2-1 | TRBD2 | TRBV20-1 | SASIPGGPGNEQF
TRBJ2-7 | TRBD1 | TRBV2 | ASSSTGKEGEQY
TRBJ2-1 | . | TRBV6-4 | ASSDPTSISAYEQF
TRBJ1-1 | TRBD1 | TRBV18 | ASSPTGSDRGRTEAF
TRBJ1-1 | TRBD1 | TRBV7-2 | ASSGGQGLNTEAF
TRBJ1-6 | . | TRBV6-2/TRBV6-3 | ASSSLRFQGSPLH
TRBJ1-6 | TRBD1 | TRBV7-9 | ASSFYRDSSPLH
TRBJ2-7 | TRBD1 | TRBV7-9 | ASSPGDRDSYEQY
TRBJ1-3 | TRBD1 | TRBV28 | ASSYIQGQSSGNTIY
TRBJ1-1 | . | TRBV9 | ASSAGGQTMNTEAF
TRBJ1-2 | TRBD1 | TRBV5-1 | ASSLAGGQGAYGYT
TRBJ2-7 | TRBD2 | TRBV28 | ASLTSGSPSEQY
TRBJ1-5 | . | TRBV18 | ASSREGTKPQH
TRBJ1-2 | . | TRBV6-6 | ASRYAGIQDYGYT
TRBJ1-5 | TRBD1 | TRBV19 | ASSDGQGNQPQH
TRBJ1-5 | . | TRBV19 | ASRQNQAGQPQH
TRBJ1-6 | . | TRBV2 | ASNYEGESPLH
TRBJ2-7 | TRBD1 | TRBV5-1 | ASSRDRDYEQY
TRBJ1-2 | TRBD1 | TRBV5-1 | ASSLSRDRDGYT
TRBJ2-7 | TRBD1 | TRBV2 | ASRWKRDSAYEQY
TRBJ1-5 | . | TRBV7-2 | ASSLAWGRLDNQPQH
TRBJ2-1 | TRBD2 | TRBV24-1 | ATRGFGPSGAAEQF
TRBJ1-1 | TRBD1 | TRBV3-1/TRBV3-2 | ASTSRTGNTEAF